The present entry profiles one T cell receptor (beta chain) with its context. The data belong to a study of blood T cell repertoires in COVID-19. Study context: Specimens from acute and convalescent COVID-19 originated in the United States, Italy and Spain. Sample material is recorded as cDNA or gDNA derived from T cells, B-cell-depleted T cells, or PBMCs.

With 4 bases clipped from V and 5 bases from J, the junction kept 5 bases outside the gene matches. Germline lookup yields CDR1 MNHEY and CDR2 SVGAGI. The CDR3 has 15 amino acids. Source study methods: Amplification from reference gene primers served as the basis for estimated nucleated cell counts. The assay was immunoSEQ multiplex PCR, and TCRdb's table has in-frame clones only and misses some. V, J and clone size derive from that table, while D and trimming were established from the DNA sequence. The sample includes 34,000 or so clones, about nine tenths of them seen just once. The chain carries TRBV6-5 and TRBJ1-5; 10 bases are a match to TRBD1. What was sequenced was peripheral blood. The TCR sequence derives from a middle-aged man with active or convalescent COVID-19. In DNA form, the CDR3 reads TGTGCCAGCAGTTTAACCGGGACAGGGGATCAGCCCCAGCATTTT. It encodes CASSLTGTGDQPQHF.